This T cell receptor beta chain was recovered during a study of T-cell memory formation after mild COVID-19. CDR3 length: 10 residues. Trimming left V 3 bases short and J 0 bases short, with 0 bases between. Per the germline V gene, CDR1 is DFQATT and CDR2 is SNEGSKA (reference sequence). TCRdb redid the calling of the 5' RACE reads with MiXCR, one entry per CDR3 protein. The sample shows a few hundred thousand distinct CDR3 sequences, roughly 16% of them seen only once. This clonotype has ten or more counts. The material sequenced was PBMCs or a T cell subset sorted from them (not recorded which). The source of this sequence is a young man who had mild COVID-19 (a few samples of this study predate the infection). Cell type and time point are not known. The V and J genes are TRBV20-1 and TRBJ2-7; D remains unclear. The CDR3 protein is CSASSYEQYF. The CDR3 DNA sequence: TGCAGTGCTAGCTCCTACGAGCAGTACTTC.